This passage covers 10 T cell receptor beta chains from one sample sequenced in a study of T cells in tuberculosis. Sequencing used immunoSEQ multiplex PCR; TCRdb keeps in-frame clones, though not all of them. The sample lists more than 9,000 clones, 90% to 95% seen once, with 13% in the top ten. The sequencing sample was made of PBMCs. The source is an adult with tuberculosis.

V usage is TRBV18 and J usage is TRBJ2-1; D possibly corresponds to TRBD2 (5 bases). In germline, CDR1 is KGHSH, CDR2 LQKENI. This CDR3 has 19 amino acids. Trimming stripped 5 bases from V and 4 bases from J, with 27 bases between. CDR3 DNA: TGTGCCAGCTCAAGCGAGGATAGCGTATACGGCGAGAGTTACAATGAGCAGTTCTTC. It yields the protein CASSSEDSVYGESYNEQFF. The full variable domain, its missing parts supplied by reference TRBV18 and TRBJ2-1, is NAGVMQNPRHLVRRRGQEARLRCSPMKGHSHVYWYRQLPEEGLKFMVYLQKENIIDESGMPKERFSAEFPKEGPSILRIQQVVRGDSAAYFCASSSEDSVYGESYNEQFFGPGTRLTVL.

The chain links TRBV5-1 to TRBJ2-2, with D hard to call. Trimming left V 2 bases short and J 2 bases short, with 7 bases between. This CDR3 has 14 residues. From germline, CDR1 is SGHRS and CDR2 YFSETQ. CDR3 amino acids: CASSFGFNTGELFF. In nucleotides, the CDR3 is TGCGCCAGCAGCTTTGGCTTCAACACCGGGGAGCTGTTTTTT.

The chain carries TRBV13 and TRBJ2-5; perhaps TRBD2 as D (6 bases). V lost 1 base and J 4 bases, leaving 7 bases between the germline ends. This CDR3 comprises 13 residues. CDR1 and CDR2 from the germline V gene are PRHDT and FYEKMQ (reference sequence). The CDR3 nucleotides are TGTGCCAGCAGCTTAGTGGGACTAGAGACCCAGTACTTC. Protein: CASSLVGLETQYF.

Written as DNA, the CDR3 is TGCGCCAGCAGCCAGGGGGTGAACACTGAAGCTTTCTTT. The encoded protein is CASSQGVNTEAFF. The V and J genes are TRBV5-1 and TRBJ1-1, with 7 bases aligning to TRBD1. This CDR3 is built from 13 residues. Unmatched junction bases numbered 0, after V lost 4 bases and J lost 0 bases. Germline V gene lookup returns CDR1 SGHRS and CDR2 YFSETQ.

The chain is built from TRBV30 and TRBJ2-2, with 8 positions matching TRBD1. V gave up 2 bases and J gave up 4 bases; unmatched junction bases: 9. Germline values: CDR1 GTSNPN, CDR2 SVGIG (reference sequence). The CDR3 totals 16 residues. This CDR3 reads CAWSLQGAGGTGELFF. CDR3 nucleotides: TGTGCCTGGAGTCTCCAGGGGGCTGGTGGCACCGGGGAGCTGTTTTTT.

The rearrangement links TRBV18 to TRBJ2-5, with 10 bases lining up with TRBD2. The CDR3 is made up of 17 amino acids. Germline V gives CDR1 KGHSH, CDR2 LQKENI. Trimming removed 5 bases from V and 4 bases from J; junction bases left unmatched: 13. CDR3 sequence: CASSTRWTSGTVETQYF. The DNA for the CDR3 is TGTGCCAGCTCAACCAGATGGACTAGCGGTACTGTAGAGACCCAGTACTTC.

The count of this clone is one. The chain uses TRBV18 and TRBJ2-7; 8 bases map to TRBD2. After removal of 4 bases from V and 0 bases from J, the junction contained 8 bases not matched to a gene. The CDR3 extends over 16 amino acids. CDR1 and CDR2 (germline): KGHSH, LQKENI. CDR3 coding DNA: TGTGCCAGCTCACTTACGACTAGCGCGGGCTCCTACGAGCAGTACTTC. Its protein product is CASSLTTSAGSYEQYF.

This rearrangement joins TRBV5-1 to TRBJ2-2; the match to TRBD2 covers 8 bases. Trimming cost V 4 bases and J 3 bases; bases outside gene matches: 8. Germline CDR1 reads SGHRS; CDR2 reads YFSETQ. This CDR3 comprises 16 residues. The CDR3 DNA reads TGCGCCAGCAGCCCCGGTCAAGCGGGGGACACCGGGGAGCTGTTTTTT. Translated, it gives CASSPGQAGDTGELFF.

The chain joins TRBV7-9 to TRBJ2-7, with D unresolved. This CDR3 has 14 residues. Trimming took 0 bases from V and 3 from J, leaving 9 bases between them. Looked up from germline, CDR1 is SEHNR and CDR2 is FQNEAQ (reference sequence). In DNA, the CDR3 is TGTGCCAGCAGCTTAGCCTACTTAAACTACGAGCAGTACTTC. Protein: CASSLAYLNYEQYF.

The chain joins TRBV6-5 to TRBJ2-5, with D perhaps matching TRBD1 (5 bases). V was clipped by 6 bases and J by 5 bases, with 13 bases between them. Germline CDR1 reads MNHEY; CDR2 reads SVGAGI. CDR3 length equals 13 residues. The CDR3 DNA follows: TGTGCCAGCAGCCGAACGCAGGGTGAGACCCAGTACTTC. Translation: CASSRTQGETQYF.